A selection of T cell receptor beta chains follows, all from one sample in a study of OX40 agonist ivuxolimab in advanced cancers. Method: immunoSEQ multiplex PCR; TCRdb's copy keeps in-frame clones and lacks some. The table lists roughly 80,000 clones, approximately 89% of them singletons. The material was CD4+ or CD8+ T cells sorted from blood, obtained in a trial of the OX40 agonist ivuxolimab. These receptors all come from an adult with an advanced solid tumor such as melanoma, head and neck, liver or kidney cancer. The CDR3 runs from the conserved cysteine through the conserved F or W. Each record gives: V gene, J gene, D gene, clone size, CDR3 protein, CDR3 DNA. The D gene is left open where the match is weak. Clone sizes are given selectively: once, few, many, or a class where the clone is expanded.

v_gene: TRBV27; j_gene: TRBJ2-1; d_gene: TRBD2; abundance: -; CDR3aa: CASSLRVWGTRDNEQFF; CDR3nt: TGTGCCAGCAGTTTAAGGGTTTGGGGGACTAGGGACAATGAGCAGTTCTTC
v_gene: TRBV2; j_gene: TRBJ1-2; d_gene: TRBD1; abundance: -; CDR3aa: CASSVTGDGYTF; CDR3nt: TGTGCCAGCAGTGTGACAGGGGATGGCTACACCTTC
v_gene: TRBV5-6; j_gene: TRBJ2-7; d_gene: TRBD2; abundance: once; CDR3aa: CASSFWVGLAGGKTYEQYF; CDR3nt: TGTGCCAGCAGCTTCTGGGTTGGACTAGCGGGAGGAAAGACCTACGAGCAGTACTTC
v_gene: TRBV28; j_gene: TRBJ1-2; d_gene: -; abundance: -; CDR3aa: CASSKNPRHVKVTGYTF; CDR3nt: TGTGCCAGCAGCAAAAACCCCCGACACGTAAAGGTGACTGGCTACACCTTC
v_gene: TRBV4-3; j_gene: TRBJ2-1; d_gene: -; abundance: -; CDR3aa: CASSQMGLLLDEQFF; CDR3nt: TGCGCCAGCAGCCAAATGGGACTCCTTTTAGATGAGCAGTTCTTC
v_gene: TRBV13; j_gene: TRBJ2-7; d_gene: -; abundance: -; CDR3aa: CASSPRGIPHEQYF; CDR3nt: TGTGCCAGCAGCCCCCGCGGGATTCCCCACGAGCAGTACTTC
v_gene: TRBV11-3; j_gene: TRBJ1-1; d_gene: -; abundance: -; CDR3aa: CASSLSIWSTEAFF; CDR3nt: TGTGCCAGCAGCCTATCCATATGGTCCACTGAAGCTTTCTTT
v_gene: TRBV5-1; j_gene: TRBJ1-1; d_gene: -; abundance: -; CDR3aa: CASKIASLNTEAFF; CDR3nt: TGCGCCAGCAAAATAGCGAGCTTGAACACTGAAGCTTTCTTT
v_gene: TRBV7-9; j_gene: TRBJ2-1; d_gene: -; abundance: few; CDR3aa: CASSLAGHYNEQFF; CDR3nt: TGTGCCAGCAGCTTAGCGGGACACTACAATGAGCAGTTCTTC
v_gene: TRBV2; j_gene: TRBJ1-3; d_gene: -; abundance: -; CDR3aa: CASSVSTIYF; CDR3nt: TGTGCCAGCAGTGTTAGCACCATATATTTT
v_gene: TRBV13; j_gene: TRBJ1-2; d_gene: -; abundance: -; CDR3aa: CASSLDAANYGYTF; CDR3nt: TGTGCCAGCAGCTTAGACGCAGCTAACTATGGCTACACCTTC
v_gene: TRBV29-1; j_gene: TRBJ1-5; d_gene: -; abundance: -; CDR3aa: CSARGGGNQPQHF; CDR3nt: TGCAGCGCCCGAGGTGGGGGGAATCAGCCCCAGCATTTT
v_gene: TRBV19; j_gene: TRBJ2-7; d_gene: -; abundance: -; CDR3aa: CASSIRVTASYYEQYF; CDR3nt: TGTGCCAGTAGTATAAGAGTTACAGCCTCTTACTACGAGCAGTACTTC
v_gene: TRBV7-8; j_gene: TRBJ2-7; d_gene: -; abundance: -; CDR3aa: CASSPAAGYDEQYF; CDR3nt: TGTGCCAGCAGCCCGGCGGCGGGGTACGACGAGCAGTACTTC
v_gene: TRBV5-1; j_gene: TRBJ2-2; d_gene: TRBD1; abundance: few; CDR3aa: CASSLEGDRRSGELFF; CDR3nt: TGCGCCAGCAGCTTGGAGGGGGACAGGAGGTCCGGGGAGCTGTTTTTT
v_gene: TRBV7-9; j_gene: TRBJ2-5; d_gene: TRBD1; abundance: few; CDR3aa: CASSLGSGGVQETQYF; CDR3nt: TGTGCCAGCAGCTTAGGTTCAGGGGGCGTTCAAGAGACCCAGTACTTC
v_gene: TRBV6-5; j_gene: TRBJ2-7; d_gene: -; abundance: -; CDR3aa: CASSLRENGPYEQYF; CDR3nt: TGTGCCAGCAGTCTCAGGGAGAATGGGCCATACGAGCAGTACTTC
v_gene: TRBV28; j_gene: TRBJ2-7; d_gene: TRBD2; abundance: -; CDR3aa: CASSFVGLAGPEQYF; CDR3nt: TGTGCCAGCAGTTTTGTAGGACTAGCGGGCCCCGAGCAGTACTTC
v_gene: TRBV21-1; j_gene: TRBJ2-7; d_gene: -; abundance: -; CDR3aa: CASSKVGTGRWYEQYF; CDR3nt: TGTGCCAGCAGCAAAGTTGGGACAGGGCGTTGGTACGAGCAGTACTTC
v_gene: TRBV5-5; j_gene: TRBJ2-7; d_gene: TRBD1; abundance: medium-sized; CDR3aa: CASSLQGLGYEQYF; CDR3nt: TGTGCCAGCAGCTTACAGGGGTTGGGCTACGAGCAGTACTTC
v_gene: TRBV7-8; j_gene: TRBJ2-1; d_gene: TRBD1; abundance: -; CDR3aa: CASSRTGSYNEQFF; CDR3nt: TGTGCCAGCTCACGGACAGGGTCCTACAATGAGCAGTTCTTC
v_gene: TRBV5-8; j_gene: TRBJ1-4; d_gene: -; abundance: -; CDR3aa: CASSLGQPNEKLFF; CDR3nt: TGTGCCAGCAGCCTCGGACAGCCGAATGAAAAACTGTTTTTT
v_gene: TRBV19; j_gene: TRBJ2-6; d_gene: -; abundance: -; CDR3aa: CASTILNGANVLTF; CDR3nt: TGTGCCAGTACGATCCTCAATGGGGCCAACGTCCTGACTTTC
v_gene: TRBV19; j_gene: TRBJ2-1; d_gene: TRBD2; abundance: -; CDR3aa: CASSILTGTSGTVQFF; CDR3nt: TGTGCCAGTAGTATCCTCACCGGGACTAGCGGGACGGTGCAGTTCTTC
v_gene: TRBV6-5; j_gene: TRBJ1-1; d_gene: -; abundance: -; CDR3aa: CASRDSSNTEAFF; CDR3nt: TGTGCCAGCAGGGACAGCTCCAACACTGAAGCTTTCTTT
v_gene: TRBV19; j_gene: TRBJ2-1; d_gene: -; abundance: few; CDR3aa: CASSIGGVSSNEQFF; CDR3nt: TGTGCCAGTAGTATTGGGGGAGTTTCTTCCAATGAGCAGTTCTTC
v_gene: TRBV29-1; j_gene: TRBJ2-7; d_gene: TRBD1; abundance: -; CDR3aa: CSVVLTGAPVNYEQYF; CDR3nt: TGCAGCGTTGTTCTGACAGGGGCCCCCGTAAACTACGAGCAGTACTTC
v_gene: TRBV4-1; j_gene: TRBJ2-3; d_gene: TRBD2; abundance: -; CDR3aa: CAARGAGGPGDTQYF; CDR3nt: TGCGCCGCCCGAGGAGCGGGAGGGCCCGGAGATACGCAGTATTTT
v_gene: TRBV5-4; j_gene: TRBJ2-1; d_gene: -; abundance: -; CDR3aa: CASSLSAGSSYNEQFF; CDR3nt: TGTGCCAGCAGCTTGTCCGCAGGGAGCTCCTACAATGAGCAGTTCTTC
v_gene: TRBV19; j_gene: TRBJ1-1; d_gene: -; abundance: -; CDR3aa: CASSTPLVGTEAFF; CDR3nt: TGTGCCAGTTCTACCCCTCTGGTGGGCACTGAAGCTTTCTTT
v_gene: TRBV19; j_gene: TRBJ2-2; d_gene: -; abundance: -; CDR3aa: CASSIDRNTGELFF; CDR3nt: TGTGCCAGTAGTATTGACCGGAACACCGGGGAGCTGTTTTTT
v_gene: TRBV5-4; j_gene: TRBJ2-5; d_gene: TRBD1; abundance: -; CDR3aa: CASRQQGYQETQYF; CDR3nt: TGTGCCAGCAGACAACAGGGGTACCAAGAGACCCAGTACTTC
v_gene: TRBV18; j_gene: TRBJ1-4; d_gene: -; abundance: -; CDR3aa: CASSSRAAVATNEKLFF; CDR3nt: TGTGCCAGCTCATCGCGGGCTGCGGTTGCAACTAATGAAAAACTGTTTTTT
v_gene: TRBV5-1; j_gene: TRBJ1-1; d_gene: TRBD1; abundance: -; CDR3aa: CASSLRTGSNTEAFF; CDR3nt: TGCGCCAGCAGCTTGCGGACAGGGTCGAACACTGAAGCTTTCTTT
v_gene: TRBV4-1; j_gene: TRBJ2-7; d_gene: -; abundance: once; CDR3aa: CASSQGGTLANSYEQYF; CDR3nt: TGCGCCAGCAGCCAAGGGGGGACGTTGGCCAACTCCTACGAGCAGTACTTC
v_gene: TRBV5-1; j_gene: TRBJ2-2; d_gene: -; abundance: few; CDR3aa: CASSWTTGANTGELFF; CDR3nt: TGCGCCAGCAGCTGGACGACAGGTGCGAACACCGGGGAGCTGTTTTTT
v_gene: TRBV5-1; j_gene: TRBJ2-1; d_gene: TRBD2; abundance: once; CDR3aa: CASSVTSGRAYNEQFF; CDR3nt: TGCGCCAGCAGCGTCACTAGCGGGAGGGCCTACAATGAGCAGTTCTTC
v_gene: TRBV18; j_gene: TRBJ1-4; d_gene: TRBD1; abundance: -; CDR3aa: CASSPQQGIQTNEKLFF; CDR3nt: TGTGCCAGCTCACCACAACAGGGGATTCAAACTAATGAAAAACTGTTTTTT
v_gene: TRBV29-1; j_gene: TRBJ1-5; d_gene: -; abundance: -; CDR3aa: CSVVGNGEDQPQHF; CDR3nt: TGCAGCGTTGTGGGCAACGGGGAAGATCAGCCCCAGCATTTT
v_gene: TRBV21-1; j_gene: TRBJ1-1; d_gene: -; abundance: -; CDR3aa: CASSKVGNTEAFF; CDR3nt: TGTGCCAGCAGCAAAGTGGGGAACACTGAAGCTTTCTTT
v_gene: TRBV9; j_gene: TRBJ1-1; d_gene: -; abundance: -; CDR3aa: CASSVEGVSEAFF; CDR3nt: TGTGCCAGCAGCGTAGAAGGGGTCTCTGAAGCTTTCTTT
v_gene: TRBV6-5; j_gene: TRBJ1-2; d_gene: TRBD1; abundance: once; CDR3aa: CASSSQRTGGIYGYTF; CDR3nt: TGTGCCAGCAGTTCTCAGCGGACAGGAGGAATCTATGGCTACACCTTC
v_gene: TRBV9; j_gene: TRBJ2-1; d_gene: TRBD2; abundance: -; CDR3aa: CASSFPTSGSSYNEQFF; CDR3nt: TGTGCCAGCAGCTTTCCGACTAGCGGGAGCTCATACAATGAGCAGTTCTTC
v_gene: TRBV6-5; j_gene: TRBJ1-1; d_gene: TRBD1; abundance: -; CDR3aa: CASSYGTGVNTEAFF; CDR3nt: TGTGCCAGCAGTTACGGGACAGGGGTGAACACTGAAGCTTTCTTT
v_gene: TRBV20-1; j_gene: TRBJ2-5; d_gene: -; abundance: -; CDR3aa: CSARTQRHQYF; CDR3nt: TGCAGTGCTAGGACGCAGCGACACCAGTACTTC
v_gene: TRBV7-2; j_gene: TRBJ2-2; d_gene: TRBD2; abundance: -; CDR3aa: CASSSRTSGRAFGELFF; CDR3nt: TGTGCCAGCAGCTCCCGTACTAGCGGGAGGGCCTTCGGGGAGCTGTTTTTT
v_gene: TRBV19; j_gene: TRBJ2-2; d_gene: TRBD2; abundance: -; CDR3aa: CASSIGGRARTGELFF; CDR3nt: TGTGCCAGTAGTATAGGAGGGAGGGCACGGACCGGGGAGCTGTTTTTT
v_gene: TRBV6-1; j_gene: TRBJ2-3; d_gene: TRBD2; abundance: -; CDR3aa: CASSNPGLTDTQYF; CDR3nt: TGTGCCAGCAGTAACCCGGGACTAACAGATACGCAGTATTTT
v_gene: TRBV18; j_gene: TRBJ2-3; d_gene: TRBD1; abundance: -; CDR3aa: CASSRTGVTDTQYF; CDR3nt: TGTGCCAGCTCCCGGACAGGGGTAACAGATACGCAGTATTTT
v_gene: TRBV18; j_gene: TRBJ2-6; d_gene: -; abundance: -; CDR3aa: CASSPPDVRQGANVLTF; CDR3nt: TGTGCCAGCTCACCTCCTGACGTACGACAGGGGGCCAACGTCCTGACTTTC
v_gene: TRBV14; j_gene: TRBJ1-2; d_gene: -; abundance: -; CDR3aa: CASSLDSDYGYTF; CDR3nt: TGTGCCAGCAGCCTGGACAGCGACTATGGCTACACCTTC